This TCR beta chain is from a study of blood T cell repertoires in COVID-19. Study in general: Donors in the United States, Italy and Spain gave samples during acute or convalescent COVID-19. T cells, B-cell-depleted T cells, or PBMCs provided the cDNA or gDNA that served as material.

How the authors handled the data: Reference gene primer amplification yielded estimated nucleated cell counts. Here immunoSEQ multiplex PCR was the method, and the copy in TCRdb shows in-frame clones only, minus some. V and J calls and clone size are those listed in that table; D and trimming were worked out from the DNA. Of fewer than 80,000 clones listed, 88% are singletons. Germline-derived CDR1 and CDR2 are WNHNN and SYGVQD (reference sequence). This CDR3 has 14 residues. After removal of 6 bases from V and 5 bases from J, the junction contained 8 bases not matched to a gene. This clonotype was sampled from a human donor in a cohort sampled during active COVID-19. This chain connects TRBV10-1 to TRBJ1-1; 8 bases align to TRBD1. The sample was peripheral blood. The CDR3 loop is CASSPGTGLTEAFF. CDR3 bases: TGCGCCAGCAGCCCCGGGACAGGCTTGACTGAAGCTTTCTTT.